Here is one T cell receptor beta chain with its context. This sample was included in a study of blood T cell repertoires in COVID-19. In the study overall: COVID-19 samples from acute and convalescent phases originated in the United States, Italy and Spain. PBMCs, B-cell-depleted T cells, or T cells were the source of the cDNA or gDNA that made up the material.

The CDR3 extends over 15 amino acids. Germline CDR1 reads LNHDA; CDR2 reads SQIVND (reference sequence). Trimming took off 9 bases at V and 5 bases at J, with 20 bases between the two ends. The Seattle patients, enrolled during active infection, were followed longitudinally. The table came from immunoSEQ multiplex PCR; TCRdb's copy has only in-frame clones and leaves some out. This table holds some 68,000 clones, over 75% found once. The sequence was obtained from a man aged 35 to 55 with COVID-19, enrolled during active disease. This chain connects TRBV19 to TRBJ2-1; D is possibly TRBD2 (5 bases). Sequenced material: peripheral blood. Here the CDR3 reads CARTLKEGLHNEQFF. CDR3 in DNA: TGTGCCAGGACGCTCAAAGAAGGACTTCACAATGAGCAGTTCTTC.